This is a list of T cell receptor beta chains from one sample in a study of OX40 agonist ivuxolimab in advanced cancers. Profiling relied on immunoSEQ multiplex PCR, and the TCRdb table lists in-frame clones only, not all of them. The table records 50,000 to 65,000 clones, around 82% of them present only once. The material sequenced was CD4+ or CD8+ T cells sorted from blood, taken in a trial of the OX40 agonist ivuxolimab. The receptors stem from an adult with an advanced solid tumor such as melanoma, head and neck, liver or kidney cancer. CDR3s include the opening cysteine and the closing phenylalanine or tryptophan. The D gene is left open where the match is weak. Clone size appears in some rows only: once, few, many, or a class for an expanded clone.

v_gene	abundance	d_gene	j_gene	CDR3aa	CDR3nt
TRBV7-9	NA	TRBD1	TRBJ1-1	CASSRDRGGTEAFF	TGTGCCAGCAGCCGGGACAGGGGCGGCACTGAAGCTTTCTTT
TRBV2	NA	TRBD1	TRBJ1-2	CASTDTGVRGYTF	TGTGCCAGCACCGACACAGGGGTGCGGGGCTACACCTTC
TRBV7-3	NA	NA	TRBJ2-7	CASSLSRDYEQYF	TGTGCCAGCAGCTTAAGCAGAGACTACGAGCAGTACTTC
TRBV19	NA	TRBD2	TRBJ2-2	CASSPLAGVTGELFF	TGTGCCAGTAGCCCTCTAGCGGGAGTCACCGGGGAGCTGTTTTTT
TRBV11-2	NA	TRBD2	TRBJ2-7	CASSPGTSGSYEQYF	TGTGCCAGCAGCCCCGGGACTAGCGGGAGTTACGAGCAGTACTTC
TRBV4-3	NA	TRBD2	TRBJ2-7	CASSLQVGTNRGEQYF	TGCGCCAGCAGCCTGCAGGTCGGGACTAATCGAGGCGAGCAGTACTTC
TRBV18	NA	NA	TRBJ2-1	CASSYQGVGQFF	TGTGCCAGCTCATATCAGGGTGTAGGGCAGTTCTTC
TRBV7-2	NA	NA	TRBJ1-5	CASSPVGGTGNQPQHF	TGTGCCAGCAGCCCCGTGGGGGGGACGGGCAATCAGCCCCAGCATTTT
TRBV7-2	NA	TRBD2	TRBJ2-1	CASALLAGVNNEQFF	TGTGCCAGCGCCCTACTAGCGGGAGTGAACAATGAGCAGTTCTTC
TRBV19	NA	NA	TRBJ2-5	CASSISSSLETQYF	TGTGCCAGTAGTATAAGCTCCTCCCTAGAGACCCAGTACTTC
TRBV6-5	NA	NA	TRBJ1-4	CASSSGGFREKLFF	TGTGCCAGCAGCTCCGGGGGTTTTCGGGAAAAACTGTTTTTT
TRBV19	once	NA	TRBJ1-2	CASTGDNYGYTF	TGTGCCAGTACGGGCGACAACTATGGCTACACCTTC
TRBV27	few	NA	TRBJ1-1	CASSLRGSRAFF	TGTGCCAGCAGTTTAAGGGGGTCGCGCGCTTTCTTT
TRBV18	NA	TRBD1	TRBJ2-1	CASSRLDRGFYNEQFF	TGTGCCAGCTCACGCCTTGACAGGGGGTTCTACAATGAGCAGTTCTTC
TRBV29-1	once	NA	TRBJ1-1	CSVGGDTEAFF	TGCAGCGTTGGGGGGGACACTGAAGCTTTCTTT
TRBV23-1	few	TRBD1	TRBJ2-6	CASSHIRTGEGSGANVLTF	TGCGCCAGCAGTCATATAAGGACAGGGGAAGGGTCCGGGGCCAACGTCCTGACTTTC
TRBV5-4	NA	TRBD1	TRBJ2-7	CASSYRQGTYEQYF	TGTGCCAGCAGCTATCGACAGGGAACCTACGAGCAGTACTTC
TRBV29-1	NA	TRBD1	TRBJ1-4	CSAGTANNEKLFF	TGCAGCGCTGGGACAGCGAACAACGAAAAACTGTTTTTT
TRBV6-5	NA	NA	TRBJ2-5	CASSRNRALQETQYF	TGTGCCAGCAGTCGCAACCGGGCTCTCCAAGAGACCCAGTACTTC
TRBV7-9	NA	TRBD1	TRBJ1-5	CASSLGQGGQPQHF	TGTGCCAGCAGCTTAGGACAGGGCGGTCAGCCCCAGCATTTT
TRBV5-1	NA	NA	TRBJ2-5	CASSLGRSQETQYF	TGCGCCAGCAGCTTGGGCAGGAGTCAAGAGACCCAGTACTTC
TRBV5-1	NA	NA	TRBJ2-7	CASSSGTPEQYF	TGCGCCAGCAGCTCCGGGACCCCCGAGCAGTACTTC
TRBV27	NA	TRBD1	TRBJ2-5	CASRDRGRETQYF	TGTGCCAGCAGGGACAGGGGGCGAGAGACCCAGTACTTC
TRBV4-3	NA	TRBD2	TRBJ2-3	CASSWTSGSPQYF	TGCGCCAGCAGCTGGACTAGCGGGAGCCCGCAGTATTTT
TRBV6-6	NA	TRBD2	TRBJ2-5	CASRLSGRGETQYF	TGTGCCAGCAGACTTAGCGGGAGGGGGGAGACCCAGTACTTC
TRBV6-5	NA	NA	TRBJ2-5	CASSYHRRSRQETQYF	TGTGCCAGCAGTTACCATCGGCGGAGTCGACAAGAGACCCAGTACTTC
TRBV4-2	once	NA	TRBJ2-2	CASSQDTSNTGELFF	TGTGCCAGCAGCCAAGACACTTCCAACACCGGGGAGCTGTTTTTT
TRBV25-1	NA	NA	TRBJ1-3	CAYEVQNTIYF	TGTGCCTACGAGGTCCAAAACACCATATATTTT
TRBV9	NA	NA	TRBJ1-1	CASSVWEGRTLNF	TGTGCCAGCAGCGTGTGGGAAGGCCGAACGCTGAATTTT
TRBV6-5	NA	NA	TRBJ1-5	CASSYSQSGNQPQHF	TGTGCCAGCAGTTACTCACAGTCGGGCAATCAGCCCCAGCATTTT
TRBV19	NA	NA	TRBJ1-6	CASSSVSTRGNSPLHF	TGTGCCAGTAGTAGCGTCAGCACCCGGGGGAATTCACCCCTCCACTTT
TRBV7-2	NA	TRBD1	TRBJ1-2	CASSQDRAAGYTF	TGTGCCAGCAGCCAGGACAGGGCCGCTGGCTACACCTTC
TRBV9	NA	NA	TRBJ2-3	CASSVRAVTDTQYF	TGTGCCAGCAGCGTCAGAGCGGTCACAGATACGCAGTATTTT
TRBV11-3	NA	TRBD1	TRBJ2-7	CASSLGDRGSYEQYF	TGTGCCAGCAGCTTAGGGGACAGGGGGTCCTACGAGCAGTACTTC
TRBV28	NA	NA	TRBJ1-4	CASSSTGRNEKLFF	TGTGCCAGCAGTTCCACAGGGCGGAACGAAAAACTGTTTTTT
TRBV5-1	NA	NA	TRBJ2-3	CASRGLTSTDTQYF	TGCGCCAGCAGGGGACTGACTAGCACAGATACGCAGTATTTT
TRBV30	NA	NA	TRBJ1-6	CAWRRRAGNSPLHF	TGTGCCTGGAGACGCAGGGCGGGTAATTCACCCCTCCACTTT